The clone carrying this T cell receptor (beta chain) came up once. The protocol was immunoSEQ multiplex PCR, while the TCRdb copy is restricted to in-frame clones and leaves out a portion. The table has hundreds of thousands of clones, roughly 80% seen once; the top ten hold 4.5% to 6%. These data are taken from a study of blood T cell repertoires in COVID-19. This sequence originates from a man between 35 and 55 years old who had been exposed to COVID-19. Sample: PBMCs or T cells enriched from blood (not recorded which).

The chain's CDR3 is CASSERAGGPTEQFF. CDR3 in DNA: TGTGCCAGCAGTGAAAGGGCGGGAGGGCCAACTGAGCAGTTCTTC. V gene TRBV2 combines with J gene TRBJ2-1; 9 bases map to TRBD2. The V segment lost 2 bases and the J segment 9 bases; nucleotides outside the gene matches: 8. CDR3 length: 15 amino acids. Germline CDR1 is SNHLY and CDR2 is FYNNEI.